One and the same sample provided the 28 T cell receptor beta chains below, sequenced in a study of T cell responses to AZD1222 COVID-19 vaccine. Sequenced by immunoSEQ multiplex PCR; TCRdb stores in-frame clones only, minus some. The sample carries fewer than 150,000 clones, approximately 85% recorded once. The sample was peripheral blood, taken on day 0 of AZD1222 vaccination. The receptors stem from an adult in good health.

The chain joins TRBV18 to TRBJ1-2, with TRBD1 matching over 9 bases. Germline V gene data show CDR1 as KGHSH and CDR2 as LQKENI. The CDR3 is made up of 15 amino acids. The V segment lost 2 bases and the J segment 6 bases; nucleotides outside the gene matches: 7. In DNA, the CDR3 is TGTGCCAGCTCACCAAGGGGACAGGGCTCTCATGGCTACACCTTC. Its protein product is CASSPRGQGSHGYTF.

This clone was seen once. The chain employs TRBV24-1 and TRBJ2-5; D is perhaps TRBD1 (6 bases). The CDR3 covers 13 residues. Trimming took off 9 bases at V and 7 bases at J, with 17 bases between the two ends. Germline loops: CDR1 KGHDR, CDR2 SFDVKD. The CDR3 spells CATGGEGVRTQYF. The CDR3 DNA reads TGTGCCACCGGGGGAGAGGGGGTGCGGACCCAGTACTTC.

This clone has more than one count but fewer than ten. This sequence joins TRBV5-8 and TRBJ2-7; 11 bases line up with TRBD1. Germline-derived CDR1 and CDR2 are SGHTS and YDEGEE. The CDR3 covers 14 residues. V lost 4 bases to trimming and J lost 5 bases; unmatched junction nucleotides: 5. The CDR3 bases are TGTGCCAGCAGCCTAGGACAGGGGGCTAACGAGCAGTACTTC. Translation gives CASSLGQGANEQYF.

This chain connects TRBV27 to TRBJ2-7; perhaps TRBD2 as D (6 bases). The germline V gene has CDR1 MNHEY and CDR2 SMNVEV (reference sequence). The CDR3 is 12 amino acids. With 3 bases removed from V and 10 bases from J, the gap between germline ends came to 13 bases. The CDR3 DNA is TGTGCCAGCAGTTTCACGGGAGACCCACAGTACTTC. Protein sequence: CASSFTGDPQYF.

V and J are TRBV12-5 and TRBJ2-3; D is ambiguous. The CDR3 is made up of 15 amino acids. V lost 1 base to trimming and J lost 4 bases, with 12 bases between them. Germline CDR1 is LGHNT and CDR2 is FRNRAP. CDR3 in DNA: TGTGCTAGTGGTTTGGGATTAGAAGGCGCAGATACGCAGTATTTT. It translates to CASGLGLEGADTQYF.

The chain combines TRBV7-2 with TRBJ2-5; perhaps D is TRBD1 or TRBD2 (5 bases each). Between the trimmed V and J ends, which lost 4 bases and 1 base, there was a span of 7 bases. CDR3 length: 13 amino acids. Germline lookup yields CDR1 SGHTA and CDR2 FQGNSA. The CDR3 DNA is TGTGCCAGCAGCTGGGACCCCCAAGAGACCCAGTACTTC. It encodes CASSWDPQETQYF. Complete variable domain (other parts from reference TRBV7-2 and TRBJ2-5): GAGVSQSPSNKVTEKGKDVELRCDPISGHTALYWYRQSLGQGLEFLIYFQGNSAPDKSGLPSDRFSAERTGGSVSTLTIQRTQQEDSAVYLCASSWDPQETQYFGPGTRLLVL.

This clone was recorded a few times. The chain carries TRBV11-3 and TRBJ2-7, with 7 bases identical to TRBD2. CDR1 and CDR2 from the germline V gene are SGHNT and YENEEA. After removal of 5 bases from V and 6 bases from J, the junction contained 10 bases not matched to a gene. The CDR3 runs 14 residues. The CDR3 is CASSQGGPDGEQYF. The CDR3 DNA is TGTGCCAGCAGCCAGGGAGGGCCGGATGGCGAGCAGTACTTC.

This chain joins TRBV6-4 and TRBJ2-7, with D possibly TRBD1 on 5 matching bases. The CDR3 totals 13 residues. The V and J ends lost 6 bases and 4 bases respectively, with 13 bases between them. Germline-derived CDR1 and CDR2 are MRHNA and SNTAGT. The CDR3 here is CASSQERGYEQYF. CDR3 in DNA: TGTGCCAGCAGCCAAGAAAGGGGATACGAGCAGTACTTC.

This chain links TRBV7-2 with TRBJ2-7; tentatively, D is TRBD2 (7 bases). The germline V gene has CDR1 SGHTA and CDR2 FQGNSA. V lost 1 base and J lost 2, with 12 bases in between. This CDR3 has 15 amino acids. CDR3 sequence reads: CASSLGGGGTYEQYF. CDR3 nucleotide sequence: TGTGCCAGCAGCTTAGGAGGGGGAGGGACCTACGAGCAGTACTTC. Looking up the rest from reference TRBV7-2 and TRBJ2-7 gives the full variable domain: GAGVSQSPSNKVTEKGKDVELRCDPISGHTALYWYRQSLGQGLEFLIYFQGNSAPDKSGLPSDRFSAERTGGSVSTLTIQRTQQEDSAVYLCASSLGGGGTYEQYFGPGTRLTVT.

This chain uses TRBV5-5 with TRBJ1-2; TRBD1 agrees at 8 bases. V shed 4 bases, J shed 8 bases, and the junction held 4 bases outside the gene matches. From germline, CDR1 is SGHKS and CDR2 YYEKEE (reference sequence). The CDR3 is made up of 12 amino acids. Written as DNA, the CDR3 is TGTGCCAGCAGCGGGAACAGGGGGGGCTACACCTTC. Amino acid sequence: CASSGNRGGYTF. The full variable domain, with the rest looked up from reference TRBV5-5 and TRBJ1-2, is DAGVTQSPTHLIKTRGQQVTLRCSPISGHKSVSWYQQVLGQGPQFIFQYYEKEERGRGNFPDRFSARQFPNYSSELNVNALLLGDSALYLCASSGNRGGYTFGSGTRLTVV.

The chain has TRBV5-1 and TRBJ1-6, with D possibly matching TRBD1 (5 bases). Trimming took off 0 bases at V and 7 bases at J, with 11 bases between the two ends. Germline V gives CDR1 SGHRS, CDR2 YFSETQ. This CDR3 is built from 15 residues. The chain's CDR3 is CASSLGARENSPLHF. The DNA for the CDR3 is TGCGCCAGCAGCTTGGGGGCCAGGGAGAATTCACCCCTCCACTTT.

This clone has a single count. The rearrangement links TRBV9 to TRBJ1-2; D is unresolved. The CDR3 has 12 residues. Trimming took off 0 bases at V and 8 bases at J, with 8 bases between the two ends. The germline CDR1 and CDR2 sequences are SGDLS and YYNGEE. This CDR3 reads CASSVGSYGYTF. Written as DNA, the CDR3 is TGTGCCAGCAGCGTAGGAAGTTACGGCTACACCTTC.

The chain combines TRBV19 with TRBJ1-2, with TRBD1 as a possible D gene (5 bases). Germline V gene data show CDR1 as LNHDA and CDR2 as SQIVND (reference sequence). Trimming removed 5 bases at V and 2 bases at J, with 12 bases between. The CDR3 contains 14 residues. CDR3 nucleotide sequence: TGTGCCAGTAGTGAGGGACTGGGGAACTATGGCTACACCTTC. Protein product: CASSEGLGNYGYTF.

The rearrangement joins TRBV30 to TRBJ2-5; TRBD2 matches at 8 bases. CDR3 size: 13 residues. Trimming removed 1 base from V and 2 bases from J; junction bases left unmatched: 0. Germline CDR1 and CDR2: GTSNPN and SVGIG (reference sequence). The CDR3 sequence: CAWSGGGQETQYF. The CDR3, as DNA: TGTGCCTGGAGTGGCGGGGGGCAAGAGACCCAGTACTTC.

The chain links TRBV29-1 to TRBJ1-1, with 8 bases matching TRBD1. The CDR3 is 15 residues long. V gave up 0 bases and J gave up 7 bases; unmatched junction bases: 10. Germline CDR1 reads SQVTM; CDR2 reads ANQGSEA. This chain's CDR3 is CSVEDHGQGVVEAFF. The CDR3 nucleotides read TGCAGCGTTGAAGATCACGGACAGGGAGTAGTTGAAGCTTTCTTT.

The chain has TRBV2 and TRBJ1-2; D remains ambiguous. There are 13 residues in the CDR3. Germline assignment: CDR1 SNHLY and CDR2 FYNNEI. Trimming stripped 4 bases from V and 4 bases from J, with 10 bases between. The CDR3 DNA reads as TGTGCCAGCAGTGCAGGACCGAGCTATGGCTACACCTTC. Protein sequence: CASSAGPSYGYTF.

The count of this clone is one. The V call is TRBV9, the J call TRBJ1-2; 9 bases match TRBD1. The germline CDR1 and CDR2 sequences are SGDLS and YYNGEE. The CDR3 is 15 amino acids. The trim removed 1 base at V and 4 bases at J, leaving 5 bases unmatched. The CDR3 nucleotides are TGTGCCAGCAGCGTAACGACAGGGGGAACCTATGGCTACACCTTC. Protein: CASSVTTGGTYGYTF. The full variable domain, completed using reference TRBV9 and TRBJ1-2, is DSGVTQTPKHLITATGQRVTLRCSPRSGDLSVYWYQQSLDQGLQFLIQYYNGEERAKGNILERFSAQQFPDLHSELNLSSLELGDSALYFCASSVTTGGTYGYTFGSGTRLTVV.

The chain is built from TRBV5-8 and TRBJ2-5; D is perhaps TRBD1 (5 bases). CDR3 length: 16 amino acids. The V gene's germline CDR1 is SGHTS and CDR2 YDEGEE. Trimming stripped 7 bases from V and 3 bases from J, with 22 bases between. The chain's CDR3 is CASLSGVRVDEETQYF. DNA for the CDR3: TGTGCCAGCCTCAGTGGAGTCAGGGTGGATGAAGAGACCCAGTACTTC.

The chain combines TRBV2 with TRBJ1-2; D might be TRBD1 (6 bases). CDR3 size: 14 residues. The germline gives CDR1 SNHLY, CDR2 FYNNEI. V gave up 6 bases and J gave up 1 base, with 12 bases separating them. The CDR3 region has the DNA TGTGCCAGCAGGGCGGACAGAGTTAACTATGGCTACACCTTC. This codes for CASRADRVNYGYTF.

V and J are TRBV10-2 and TRBJ1-5; no clear D gene. The CDR3 has 15 amino acids. Germline CDR1 WSHSY, CDR2 SAAADI. V lost 6 bases to trimming and J lost 0 bases, with 12 bases between them. The CDR3 nucleotides read TGCGCCAGCAGGAGGAGCTCTGATAGCAATCAGCCCCAGCATTTT. Protein: CASRRSSDSNQPQHF.

The rearrangement joins TRBV5-4 to TRBJ1-2; a possible D gene is TRBD1 (6 bases). Trimming left V 6 bases short and J 8 bases short, with 20 bases between. The CDR3 is made up of 14 amino acids. Germline V gene data show CDR1 as SGHNT and CDR2 as YYREEE (reference sequence). The CDR3 loop reads CASILSGGLSGYTF. The CDR3 nucleotides read TGTGCCAGCATCCTGTCGGGGGGCCTCTCGGGCTACACCTTC.

The chain uses TRBV9 and TRBJ2-7, with 9 nucleotides matching TRBD1. The CDR3 is 14 amino acids. Germline CDR1 SGDLS, CDR2 YYNGEE. The V gene end was trimmed by 4 bases and the J gene end by 3 bases; junction bases not matched to a gene: 5. The CDR3 protein is CASSPQGAYYEQYF. For the CDR3, the DNA is TGTGCCAGCAGCCCACAGGGGGCTTACTACGAGCAGTACTTC.

This chain connects TRBV6-5 to TRBJ2-7; possibly TRBD2 for D (6 bases). The CDR3 contains 15 residues. Germline V gene sequence: CDR1 MNHEY, CDR2 SVGAGI. V was cut by 6 bases and J by 3 bases, with 18 bases left in between. CDR3 sequence reads: CASRNNKGLYYEQYF. The CDR3 nucleotides are TGTGCCAGCAGGAACAATAAGGGACTGTACTACGAGCAGTACTTC.

In this sample, this clone turned up once. The chain links TRBV5-1 to TRBJ1-5, with D maybe TRBD1 (5 bases). The CDR3 sequence is 13 residues long. The V end was cut by 2 bases, the J end by 6 bases, with 9 bases between. The germline gives CDR1 SGHRS, CDR2 YFSETQ. This chain's CDR3 is CASSLEGIQPQHF. CDR3 bases: TGCGCCAGCAGCTTAGAGGGGATTCAGCCCCAGCATTTT.

The chain uses TRBV28 and TRBJ2-7; D is ambiguous. The CDR3 contains 15 residues. V was shortened by 2 bases and J by 3 bases, with 14 bases between the two germline ends. From germline, CDR1 is MDHEN and CDR2 SYDVKM. The CDR3 DNA sequence: TGTGCCAGCAGTTTAGGGCGTCCCCAAATCTACGAGCAGTACTTC. Residues: CASSLGRPQIYEQYF.

This chain connects TRBV5-1 to TRBJ1-1; D is possibly TRBD1 (5 bases). This CDR3 is built from 15 residues. The germline CDR1 and CDR2 sequences are SGHRS and YFSETQ. Deletions cut 0 bases from V and 4 bases from J, with 13 bases between. Here the CDR3 reads CASSLEAGRGTEAFF. The CDR3 nucleotides read TGCGCCAGCAGCTTGGAGGCAGGGAGGGGCACTGAAGCTTTCTTT.

The chain has TRBV28 and TRBJ2-1; 10 nucleotides agree with TRBD2. Trimming removed 7 bases from V and 8 bases from J; junction bases left unmatched: 2. The CDR3 has 12 residues. Germline CDR1 MDHEN, CDR2 SYDVKM. DNA of the CDR3: TGTGCCAGCATCGGGACTAGCGATGAGCAGTTCTTC. This translates into CASIGTSDEQFF.

The rearrangement links TRBV5-1 to TRBJ2-2; D might be TRBD2 (7 bases). Trimming shortened V by 1 base and J by 3 bases, and 16 bases separated the two germline ends. The CDR3 is 17 amino acids. Per germline, CDR1 SGHRS and CDR2 YFSETQ. CDR3 coding DNA: TGCGCCAGCAGCTTGTTATCGGGGGGCAGGGACACCGGGGAGCTGTTTTTT. It codes for CASSLLSGGRDTGELFF.